This TCR beta chain was identified in a study of shared clonotypes between healthy human individuals. TCRdb's table, derived via immunoSEQ multiplex PCR, lists solely in-frame clones and lacks some. Of around 88,000 clones listed, almost 70% are singletons. The CDR3 length is 15 residues. Trimming took off 3 bases at V and 5 bases at J, with 18 bases between the two ends. CDR1 SGDLS and CDR2 YYNGEE come from the germline V gene. The sample was memory CD8+ T cells sorted from blood. The subset was: CD45RO+ cells pooled with CCR7-negative TemRA cells. The V and J genes are TRBV9 and TRBJ2-7, with D possibly being TRBD2 (6 bases). This sequence was found in a young man in good health. Written as DNA, the CDR3 is TGTGCCAGCAGCGATACCTTAGCGGTCCTCCACGAGCAGTACTTC. This codes for CASSDTLAVLHEQYF.